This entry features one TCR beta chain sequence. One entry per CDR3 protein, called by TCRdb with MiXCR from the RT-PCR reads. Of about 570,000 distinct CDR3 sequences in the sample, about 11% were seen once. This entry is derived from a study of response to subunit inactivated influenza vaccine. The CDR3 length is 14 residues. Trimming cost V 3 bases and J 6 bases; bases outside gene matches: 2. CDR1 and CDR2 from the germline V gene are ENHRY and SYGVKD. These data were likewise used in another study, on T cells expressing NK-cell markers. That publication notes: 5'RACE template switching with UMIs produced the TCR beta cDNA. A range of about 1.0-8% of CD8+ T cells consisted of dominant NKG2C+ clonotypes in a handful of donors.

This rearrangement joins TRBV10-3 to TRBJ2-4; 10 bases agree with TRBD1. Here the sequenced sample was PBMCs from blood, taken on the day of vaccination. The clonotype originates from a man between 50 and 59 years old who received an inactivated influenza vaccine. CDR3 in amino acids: CAISDDRGLNIQYF. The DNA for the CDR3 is TGTGCCATCAGTGACGACAGGGGGCTAAACATTCAGTACTTC.